The text below deals with one T cell receptor (beta chain). This record belongs to a study of identical twins. Donors were all healthy Caucasians. Unique molecular identifiers were present on cDNA, and template switching added a universal primer site. Each CDR3 protein is one row after TCRdb ran MiXCR on the 5' RACE reads. This sample has roughly 470,000 distinct CDR3 sequences, with around an eighth found just once. This same sample was also part of a study on yellow fever vaccine responses in identical twins.

Sequencing was carried out using CD4+ T cells sorted from blood. The sequence derives from a woman between 18 and 29 years old in good health.

The CDR3 reads CASPQREGWETQYF. CDR3 nucleotide sequence: TGTGCCAGCCCCCAGCGGGAGGGATGGGAGACCCAGTACTTC. The chain joins TRBV7-2 to TRBJ2-5, with 10 bases matching TRBD2. Germline CDR1 reads SGHTA; CDR2 reads FQGNSA. This CDR3 comprises 14 residues. The junction had 8 bases not matched to a gene; V was cut back by 8 bases and J by 5 bases.